Below, one T cell receptor (beta chain) is given with its context. Its antigen is currently not known. No per-base quality is available; no much larger clone lies one base away. The data originate from a study of blood T cell repertoires in COVID-19 (dated by TCRdb to 2020 to 2021). For the study in its entirety: Samples covering the acute and convalescent phases of COVID-19 were provided by collaborators in the United States, Italy and Spain. The material from the prospective study consisted of cDNA or gDNA derived from T cells, B-cell-depleted T cells, or PBMCs. The dataset comprised deeply sampled blood TCRbeta repertoires from subjects exposed to, actively infected with, or recovered from COVID-19. A freely available public database, intended as a resource for researchers studying the immune response to SARS-CoV-2, is where the repertoires were released. The samples were drawn from the first 160 participants of the ongoing ImmuneRACE study and from more than 1,000 subjects provided by 6 global collaborators. A de-identified subject ID, COVID-19 status, age in years and sex were almost always included in the sample metadata. Where available, HLA class I and class II types were obtained from metadata supplied by the sample provider rather than from assay-based typing.

The research as a whole found: How much clinical and demographic metadata was included differed by source and by participant, and the metadata was provided uncurated.

TCRbeta CDR3 regions were amplified from genomic DNA using the immunoSEQ Assay, a bias-controlled multiplex PCR. Under the source paper's analysis protocol: Within the assay, amplification of reference gene primers was used to estimate how many nucleated cells each sample contained. Sequence reads were collapsed and filtered to measure the absolute abundance of every unique TCRbeta CDR3 rearrangement. For each sample, productive Simpson clonality was calculated as the square root of Simpson's diversity index across productive rearrangements. What TCRdb holds here is the immuneACCESS table cut down to in-frame rearrangements. Part of the clones is not present; checked against another copy, under half of the missing clones reflect an unresolved V gene, and the others are unexplained. V and J calls and clone size are as listed in that table; D and trimming were resolved from the DNA. Here the sample has roughly 39,000 clones; around 85% occur a single time. Clones ranked in the top ten supply around 4% of the sample.

Each collaborating institution followed its own protocols to collect whole blood in K2EDTA tubes. For TCRbeta analysis, collaborators shipped samples as frozen whole blood, isolated PBMCs, or DNA extracted from either of those sample types. From its cysteine to its phenylalanine, the CDR3 spans 12 amino acids. Only the CDR3 part of the read is kept: 36 bases, read in frame from the first base. CDR1 and CDR2 (ENHRY, SYGVKD) derive from the germline V gene. The junction shows trimming of 10 bases on V and 7 bases on J, plus 13 bases between the germline ends. The V gene is TRBV10-3 and the J gene is TRBJ2-2, and perhaps TRBD1 as D gene, on 5 matching bases. The sample was peripheral blood. The receptor's source is a man in his sixties with acute or convalescent COVID-19. Here the CDR3 is given as CATCPRGGELFF. The nucleotides are TGTGCCACCTGTCCTAGGGGCGGGGAGCTGTTTTTT.